The 16 T cell receptor beta chains given below trace back to one sample, sequenced in a study of a mutant IDH1 vaccine in newly diagnosed glioma (dated by TCRdb to 2020 to 2022). The receptor library was made with the immunoSEQ multiplex PCR assay. TCRdb holds this immuneACCESS table with in-frame rearrangements only. Some clones are missing; in checked studies, unresolved V genes explain under half, and the rest has no known cause. The sample records around 88,000 clones, roughly 77% of which are singletons. The ten largest clonotypes hold around 7% of the sample. Reading the label with the study, this specimen's time point is: baseline, week 1 (first vaccination visit). Per the publication, the treatment or condition label means: pre-vaccination baseline after standard-of-care therapy. Sequences were derived from PBMCs, sampled from a glioma patient treated with radiotherapy, temozolomide or both. The receptors derive from a man aged 40-50 years with glioma.

The chain links TRBV30 to TRBJ2-3; 14 bases are a match to TRBD2. CDR3 size: 18 residues. With 4 bases clipped from V and 0 bases from J, the junction kept 9 bases outside the gene matches. The germline V gene encodes CDR1 GTSNPN and CDR2 SVGIG (reference sequence). In DNA, the CDR3 is TGTGCCTGGATCCGAGAAGGACTAGCGGGGGGCAGCACAGATACGCAGTATTTT. Translation: CAWIREGLAGGSTDTQYF.

This chain connects TRBV11-2 to TRBJ2-7; 7 nucleotides match TRBD2. The ends lost 3 bases at V and 2 bases at J; junction bases unmatched: 4. Looked up from germline, CDR1 is SGHAT and CDR2 is FQNNGV. This CDR3 contains 14 residues. The CDR3 nucleotides are TGTGCCAGCAGCTTGGGGGAGGGCCCCTACGAGCAGTACTTC. This codes for CASSLGEGPYEQYF.

A single count supports this clone. The chain has TRBV5-8 and TRBJ2-1; 7 nucleotides match TRBD2. V dropped 0 bases and J dropped 5; count of bases not matched to a gene: 5. CDR3 size: 15 residues. Germline V gives CDR1 SGHTS, CDR2 YDEGEE. CDR3 protein: CASSLGISGDNEQFF. The CDR3 DNA sequence: TGTGCCAGCAGCTTGGGGATAAGCGGGGACAATGAGCAGTTCTTC.

The J gene is TRBJ2-7, the V gene TRBV29-1, with TRBD1 as a possible D gene (6 bases). CDR1 is SQVTM and CDR2 is ANQGSEA in the germline V gene. This CDR3 is 13 amino acids long. V lost 4 bases, J lost 1 base, and 11 bases lay in between. This CDR3 is CSVGRGGSYEQYF. CDR3 DNA: TGCAGCGTTGGGAGAGGGGGTTCCTACGAGCAGTACTTC.

The chain recombines TRBV5-4 with TRBJ2-5; possibly TRBD1 or TRBD2 for D (5 bases each). Trimming pared 5 bases from V and 9 bases from J, leaving 20 bases between. There are 14 residues in the CDR3. CDR1 and CDR2 from the germline V gene are SGHNT and YYREEE (reference sequence). The CDR3 protein is CASRFRGIMGAQYF. The CDR3 DNA follows: TGTGCCAGCAGGTTCAGAGGGATAATGGGGGCCCAGTACTTC.

The chain links TRBV2 to TRBJ2-7, with TRBD2 as a possible D gene (5 bases). V was shortened by 0 bases and J by 0 bases, with 9 bases between the two germline ends. The CDR3 spans 15 residues. Per the germline V gene, CDR1 is SNHLY and CDR2 is FYNNEI. DNA for the CDR3: TGTGCCAGCAGTGAAGCGCCAGGAGGCTCCTACGAGCAGTACTTC. It codes for CASSEAPGGSYEQYF.

The V gene is TRBV2, the J gene TRBJ2-7; possible D gene TRBD1, 5 bases. The CDR3 totals 15 residues. The germline V gene encodes CDR1 SNHLY and CDR2 FYNNEI. Trimming cost V 1 base and J 0 bases, with 10 bases left between them. CDR3 nucleotides: TGTGCCAGCAGTGAAGATGGGGCCGGCTCCTACGAGCAGTACTTC. Its protein is CASSEDGAGSYEQYF.

The rearrangement uses TRBV7-9 and TRBJ2-3; 7 bases match TRBD2. The germline V gene has CDR1 SEHNR and CDR2 FQNEAQ (reference sequence). Trimming at V came to 4 bases and at J to 0 bases, leaving 13 bases not matched to a gene. This CDR3 is 18 amino acids long. CDR3 nucleotide sequence: TGTGCCAGCAGCTCTTTCGCGGGCCCGGGGGGTAGCACAGATACGCAGTATTTT. It is translated as CASSSFAGPGGSTDTQYF.

The chain uses TRBV9 and TRBJ2-3; D tentatively reads TRBD1 or TRBD2 (6 bases each). Trimming stripped 2 bases from V and 2 bases from J, with 12 bases between. The CDR3 is 15 amino acids. Germline values: CDR1 SGDLS, CDR2 YYNGEE. The CDR3: CASSVGGTNTDTQYF. Written as DNA, the CDR3 is TGTGCCAGCAGCGTGGGGGGCACAAACACAGATACGCAGTATTTT. Together with reference TRBV9 and TRBJ2-3, the CDR3 gives the full variable domain: DSGVTQTPKHLITATGQRVTLRCSPRSGDLSVYWYQQSLDQGLQFLIQYYNGEERAKGNILERFSAQQFPDLHSELNLSSLELGDSALYFCASSVGGTNTDTQYFGPGTRLTVL.

The rearrangement links TRBV4-3 to TRBJ1-6, with a tentative D call TRBD1 (6 bases). V was pared by 1 base and J by 8 bases, with 12 bases between. The CDR3 length is 15 residues. The germline V gene has CDR1 LGHNA and CDR2 YSLEER. This chain's CDR3 is CASSQVQGGDSPLHF. In DNA, the CDR3 is TGCGCCAGCAGCCAAGTACAAGGGGGTGATTCACCCCTCCACTTT.

The gene calls are TRBV7-9 and TRBJ1-4; the D gene is possibly TRBD1 (5 bases). This CDR3 spans 19 amino acids. CDR1 and CDR2 (germline): SEHNR, FQNEAQ (reference sequence). The V end was cut by 4 bases, the J end by 2 bases, with 23 bases between. The CDR3: CASSSHLGRKGSTNEKLFF. The CDR3 DNA follows: TGTGCCAGCAGCTCACACCTGGGCAGAAAGGGGTCGACTAATGAAAAACTGTTTTTT.

The CDR3 loop reads CASSLAQGQNYGYTF. The DNA for the CDR3 is TGTGCCAGCAGCTTAGCACAGGGGCAGAACTATGGCTACACCTTC. The chain is built from TRBV7-9 and TRBJ1-2, with 7 bases fitting TRBD1. With V trimmed by 0 bases and J by 2 bases, 3 bases remained unmatched. This CDR3 has 15 residues. The germline V gene has CDR1 SEHNR and CDR2 FQNEAQ (reference sequence).

The chain recombines TRBV7-2 with TRBJ2-7; D not resolved. CDR1 and CDR2 (germline): SGHTA, FQGNSA. Trimming cost V 5 bases and J 4 bases, with 21 bases left between them. The CDR3 spans 16 residues. This CDR3 reads CASSRDYRAAMYEQYF. Written as DNA, the CDR3 is TGTGCCAGCAGCAGAGATTACCGGGCCGCGATGTACGAGCAGTACTTC.

Worth noting for this clone: The junction shows a germline mismatch at one end, possibly a read error. The J gene is TRBJ2-1, the V gene TRBV7-7, with 8 bases fitting TRBD1. Per the germline V gene, CDR1 is SSHAT and CDR2 is FNYEAQ (reference sequence). The CDR3 covers 15 residues. The DNA of the CDR3 is TGTGCTAGCAGCATAGGACAGGGCTCCTACAATGAGCAGTTCTTC. Protein: CASSIGQGSYNEQFF.

This clone was counted a single time. The V gene is TRBV27, the J gene TRBJ2-7, with 11 nucleotides matching TRBD1. The V segment lost 3 bases and the J segment 3 bases; nucleotides outside the gene matches: 4. CDR3 length: 15 residues. Germline V CDR1 and CDR2: MNHEY, SMNVEV (reference sequence). The CDR3 here is CASSFTGTGGYEQYF. DNA of the CDR3: TGTGCCAGCAGTTTTACCGGGACAGGGGGCTACGAGCAGTACTTC.

This chain joins TRBV19 and TRBJ2-6; D ambiguous. This CDR3 has 14 residues. Germline-derived CDR1 and CDR2 are LNHDA and SQIVND (reference sequence). The V gene lost 7 bases and the J gene lost 0 bases, with 7 bases spanning the gap. The CDR3 is CASTPSSGANVLTF. The DNA of the CDR3 is TGTGCCAGTACCCCCAGCTCTGGGGCCAACGTCCTGACTTTC.